The clone carrying this T cell receptor beta chain was detected a few times. These data originate in a study of patients and donors after allogeneic stem cell transplantation. The CDR3 consists of 16 residues. Trimming pared 0 bases from V and 0 bases from J, leaving 11 bases between. Germline V gene sequence: CDR1 SGHRS, CDR2 YFSETQ. TCRdb redid the calling of the RT-PCR reads with MiXCR, one entry per CDR3 protein. The sample lists over 65,000 distinct CDR3 sequences; about 30% were seen once. Sequenced sample: blood, either unsorted or a sorted T cell fraction (not recorded which). The TCR sequence derives from a human donor who was either an allogeneic HSCT recipient or a stem cell or donor lymphocyte infusion donor (not recorded which). It is not recorded whose cells these are; they may come from a transplant donor. The chain employs TRBV5-1 and TRBJ2-3; D may be TRBD1 or TRBD2 (6 bases each). CDR3: CASSLARGLSTDTQYF. The CDR3 DNA reads as TGCGCCAGCAGCTTGGCACGGGGGCTTAGCACAGATACGCAGTATTTT.